The 24 T cell receptor beta chains reported below all come from one sample, sequenced in a study of blood T cell repertoires in COVID-19. The protocol was immunoSEQ multiplex PCR, while the TCRdb copy is restricted to in-frame clones and leaves out a portion. The sample yields under 200,000 clones, approximately 80% seen once. The sample taken for sequencing was peripheral blood. These receptors originate from a human donor in a cohort sampled during active COVID-19.

The rearrangement joins TRBV3-1 (or the pseudogene TRBV3-2) to TRBJ1-1, with D possibly being TRBD1 (6 bases). With 4 bases removed from V and 4 bases from J, the gap between germline ends came to 10 bases. CDR1 is LGHDT and CDR2 is YNNKEL in the germline V gene (reference sequence). The CDR3 extends over 13 amino acids. The CDR3 bases are TGTGCCAGCAGCCCACAGGGTCCCACTGAAGCTTTCTTT. Translated, it gives CASSPQGPTEAFF.

This chain joins TRBV28 and TRBJ1-2, with a possible D match to TRBD1 (6 bases). The V and J ends lost 3 bases and 7 bases respectively, with 21 bases between them. Germline V gene sequence: CDR1 MDHEN, CDR2 SYDVKM. The CDR3 sequence is 16 residues long. This CDR3 reads CASSFPEGRGLGGYTF. Written as DNA, the CDR3 is TGTGCCAGCAGTTTCCCAGAGGGGCGGGGGCTTGGTGGCTACACCTTC.

The rearrangement links TRBV7-9 to TRBJ2-6; 7 bases are a match to TRBD2. This CDR3 is built from 15 residues. Germline V gene sequence: CDR1 SEHNR, CDR2 FQNEAQ (reference sequence). V trimming: 2 bases; J trimming: 2 bases; junction bases outside the gene matches: 0. The CDR3 DNA sequence: TGTGCCAGCAGCTTACGGGGGGCTGGGGCCAACGTCCTGACTTTC. This codes for CASSLRGAGANVLTF.

The V and J genes are TRBV3-1 (or the pseudogene TRBV3-2) and TRBJ1-1; D is ambiguous. Trimming removed 1 base at V and 7 bases at J, with 10 bases between. Germline assignment: CDR1 LGHDT and CDR2 YNNKEL (reference sequence). The CDR3 is 13 residues long. CDR3 DNA: TGTGCCAGCAGCCAAGTTCATCGGGATGAAGCTTTCTTT. Its protein product is CASSQVHRDEAFF.

The chain is built from TRBV6-2 or TRBV6-3 and TRBJ2-5; perhaps TRBD1 as D (5 bases). This CDR3 contains 15 residues. CDR1 and CDR2 (germline): MNHEY, SVGEGT. V lost 4 bases, J lost 5 bases, and 17 bases lay in between. CDR3 residues: CASSSPLLPGETQYF. CDR3 bases: TGTGCCAGCAGTTCCCCATTGTTACCAGGGGAGACCCAGTACTTC.

The genes are TRBV6-5 and TRBJ2-3, with TRBD2 identical over 9 bases. Germline trimming cut 3 bases from V and 5 bases from J; bases unmatched to any gene: 6. The CDR3 covers 15 residues. The germline V gene has CDR1 MNHEY and CDR2 SVGAGI. In nucleotides, the CDR3 is TGTGCCAGCAGTTATGCTAGCGGGGACGGAGATACGCAGTATTTT. Translation gives CASSYASGDGDTQYF.

This clone was picked up one time. The chain recombines TRBV19 with TRBJ1-5; possible D gene TRBD1, 5 bases. The CDR3 is 13 residues long. The germline gives CDR1 LNHDA, CDR2 SQIVND (reference sequence). Trimming cost V 4 bases and J 3 bases, with 7 bases left between them. The DNA of the CDR3 is TGTGCCAGTAGTAGACAGCTCAATCAGCCCCAGCATTTT. Translating it yields CASSRQLNQPQHF.

This clone was counted between two and nine times. V is TRBV9 and J is TRBJ2-1, with 11 positions matching TRBD2. Germline CDR1 reads SGDLS; CDR2 reads YYNGEE. The junction had 6 bases not matched to a gene; V was cut back by 6 bases and J by 4 bases. This CDR3 has 15 residues. The CDR3 region is CASTPLAGVYNEQFF. Written as DNA, the CDR3 is TGTGCCAGCACCCCACTAGCGGGAGTATACAATGAGCAGTTCTTC.

The V gene is TRBV27, the J gene TRBJ1-1; 8 bases agree with TRBD1. V was clipped by 3 bases and J by 5 bases; unmatched bases: 5. Germline V gene lookup returns CDR1 MNHEY and CDR2 SMNVEV (reference sequence). The CDR3 is 14 residues long. The CDR3 DNA is TGTGCCAGCAGTTTTCAGGGGGCGGTTACTGAAGCTTTCTTT. Translated: CASSFQGAVTEAFF.

The chain is built from TRBV5-4 and TRBJ2-4, with 10 bases fitting TRBD1. Germline V gives CDR1 SGHNT, CDR2 YYREEE (reference sequence). The length of the CDR3 is 14 residues. V shed 3 bases, J shed 7 bases, and the junction held 4 bases outside the gene matches. The DNA of the CDR3 is TGTGCCAGCAGCTCGGGACAGGGGCGGAACATTCAGTACTTC. Its protein product is CASSSGQGRNIQYF.

The chain links TRBV19 to TRBJ2-3; 9 bases map to TRBD1. This CDR3 comprises 15 residues. Germline CDR1 reads LNHDA; CDR2 reads SQIVND (reference sequence). Trimming at V came to 5 bases and at J to 6 bases, leaving 9 bases not matched to a gene. The CDR3 DNA sequence: TGTGCCAGTAGTCAAAGGGGGACAGGGACCGATACGCAGTATTTT. Encoded protein: CASSQRGTGTDTQYF.

The chain links TRBV27 to TRBJ2-6, with D possibly TRBD1 on 6 matching bases. Deletions cut 7 bases from V and 0 bases from J, with 16 bases between. The CDR3 is 17 amino acids. Germline loops: CDR1 MNHEY, CDR2 SMNVEV (reference sequence). The CDR3 reads CASKRDNWASGANVLTF. The CDR3 nucleotides read TGTGCCAGCAAACGGGACAACTGGGCCTCTGGGGCCAACGTCCTGACTTTC.

CDR3 region: CASSPTVSDGNTIYF. CDR3 in DNA: TGTGCCAGCAGCCCGACAGTGAGCGATGGAAACACCATATATTTT. The chain is built from TRBV11-2 and TRBJ1-3, with TRBD1 as a possible D gene (5 bases). Germline assignment: CDR1 SGHAT and CDR2 FQNNGV. This CDR3 has 15 amino acids. Trimming removed 5 bases at V and 3 bases at J, with 14 bases between.

The CDR3 DNA sequence: TGTGCCAGCAGCGTAACCCCAGACTCCCCCGAAACTAATGAAAAACTGTTTTTT. It encodes CASSVTPDSPETNEKLFF. The rearrangement uses TRBV9 and TRBJ1-4; D gene uncertain. V was shortened by 1 base and J by 1 base, with 17 bases between the two germline ends. From germline, CDR1 is SGDLS and CDR2 YYNGEE. The CDR3 length is 18 residues.

The V gene is TRBV6-5, the J gene TRBJ1-2; 7 positions match TRBD1. The germline V gene has CDR1 MNHEY and CDR2 SVGAGI. The CDR3 sequence is 13 residues long. The trim removed 5 bases at V and 4 bases at J, leaving 4 bases unmatched. CDR3 amino acids: CASSSRDSYGYTF. CDR3 bases: TGTGCCAGCAGTAGCCGGGACAGCTATGGCTACACCTTC.

As for this clone: The sample carries other DNA sequences with the same CDR3. The chain carries TRBV4-1 and TRBJ1-1; no clear D gene. The CDR3 loop spans 14 amino acids. Germline CDR1 is MGHRA and CDR2 is YSYEKL. The germline V and J ends were trimmed by 0 bases and 1 base, with 6 bases remaining between them. The CDR3 DNA reads TGCGCCAGCAGCCAAGATCCGGGGAACACTGAAGCTTTCTTT. The encoded protein is CASSQDPGNTEAFF.

This chain connects TRBV6-5 to TRBJ2-2; the match to TRBD2 covers 8 bases. Per the germline V gene, CDR1 is MNHEY and CDR2 is SVGAGI. The CDR3 contains 14 residues. The V segment lost 6 bases and the J segment 5 bases; nucleotides outside the gene matches: 5. The CDR3 coding sequence is TGTGCCAGCAGGGGACTAGTTGTAACCGGGGAGCTGTTTTTT. It yields the protein CASRGLVVTGELFF.

The CDR3, as DNA: TGTGCCATCACCTGGGACAGGGCATACGAGCAGTACTTC. Amino acids: CAITWDRAYEQYF. The chain is built from TRBV10-3 and TRBJ2-7; 9 nucleotides agree with TRBD1. The CDR3 has 13 residues. From germline, CDR1 is ENHRY and CDR2 SYGVKD. J lost 4 bases, V lost 7 bases, and 5 bases had no gene match.

V is TRBV7-8 and J is TRBJ1-3, with D possibly matching TRBD1 (5 bases). From germline, CDR1 is SGHVS and CDR2 FQNEAQ. The CDR3 loop spans 16 amino acids. V lost 1 base, J lost 4 bases, and 14 bases lay in between. The CDR3 here is CASSLVAGSSGNTIYF. The CDR3 DNA is TGTGCCAGCAGCTTAGTGGCAGGGTCGTCGGGAAACACCATATATTTT.

The chain is built from TRBV5-1 and TRBJ2-1; TRBD2 agrees at 8 bases. The CDR3 sequence is 15 residues long. The V and J ends lost 4 bases and 9 bases, in that order; junction bases with no gene match: 12. Germline CDR1 is SGHRS and CDR2 is YFSETQ. CDR3 bases: TGCGCCAGCAGCCCAGCGGGAGTATTGAAGGGTGAGCAGTTCTTC. This translates into CASSPAGVLKGEQFF.

The chain joins TRBV6-5 to TRBJ2-1; 7 positions match TRBD1. The CDR3 totals 12 residues. From germline, CDR1 is MNHEY and CDR2 SVGAGI. The V and J ends lost 7 bases and 9 bases, in that order; junction bases with no gene match: 6. CDR3 in DNA: TGTGCCAGCATTTGGGACAGAGGTGAGCAGTTCTTC. Its protein is CASIWDRGEQFF.

This clone has only one observation. CDR3 region: CASRRTTGEQYF. DNA for the CDR3: TGTGCCAGCAGGCGGACCACGGGGGAGCAGTACTTC. The chain recombines TRBV2 with TRBJ2-7, with TRBD2 as a possible D gene (5 bases). The CDR3 extends over 12 amino acids. Per the germline V gene, CDR1 is SNHLY and CDR2 is FYNNEI. Trimming removed 6 bases from V and 7 bases from J, with 13 bases in between.

The rearrangement links TRBV7-2 to TRBJ2-7; 7 nucleotides align to TRBD1. Germline CDR1 SGHTA, CDR2 FQGNSA. V was clipped by 3 bases and J by 6 bases; unmatched bases: 2. The CDR3 length is 12 residues. CDR3 protein: CASSLRTGEQYF. For the CDR3, the DNA is TGTGCCAGCAGCTTGAGGACAGGCGAGCAGTACTTC.

The chain uses TRBV11-2 and TRBJ1-2; tentative D call: TRBD1 (5 bases). The germline V gene encodes CDR1 SGHAT and CDR2 FQNNGV. The CDR3 is 15 amino acids. V was trimmed by 5 bases and J by 7 bases, leaving 20 bases between them. The DNA of the CDR3 is TGTGCCAGCAGCGGCGGATGGTCAGGAGGGGCTGGCTACACCTTC. This gives the protein CASSGGWSGGAGYTF.